The 30 T cell receptor beta chains below come from one sample, sequenced in a study of shared clonotypes between healthy human individuals. Clones were sequenced by immunoSEQ multiplex PCR, and TCRdb holds only the in-frame ones, with some missing. The data show approximately 440,000 clones, over 60% seen once. The sequenced material came from PBMCs. These receptors all stem from a middle-aged woman in good health. Some clones in this sample may be carry-over from other donors' samples.

The chain combines TRBV15 with TRBJ2-7; TRBD1 or TRBD2 may be the D gene (6 bases each). Germline V gene sequence: CDR1 LNHNV, CDR2 YYDKDF (reference sequence). Deletions cut 1 base from V and 5 bases from J, with 12 bases between. The CDR3 contains 14 residues. The CDR3 is CATSRVSGAHEQYF. The DNA of the CDR3 is TGTGCCACCAGCAGAGTTTCGGGGGCCCACGAGCAGTACTTC.

The V call is TRBV5-6, the J call TRBJ1-5; D might be TRBD1 (6 bases). CDR3 length equals 17 residues. V was shortened by 0 bases and J by 2 bases, with 15 bases between the two germline ends. Germline values: CDR1 SGHDT, CDR2 YYEEEE. CDR3 coding DNA: TGTGCCAGCAGCTTGGCCGGGACACGGCCGGGCAATCAGCCCCAGCATTTT. This codes for CASSLAGTRPGNQPQHF.

This clone appeared a few times. The genes are TRBV7-8 and TRBJ2-3; D could derive from TRBD1 or TRBD2 (5 bases each). V was trimmed by 8 bases and J by 2 bases, leaving 11 bases between them. The length of the CDR3 is 13 residues. The germline CDR1 and CDR2 sequences are SGHVS and FQNEAQ. For the CDR3, the DNA is TGTGCCAGCGAAGCCGGGGCCACAGATACGCAGTATTTT. Translating it yields CASEAGATDTQYF.

This clone was observed a few times. This sequence joins TRBV29-1 and TRBJ1-2; possible D gene TRBD1, 5 bases. There are 13 residues in the CDR3. The germline CDR1 and CDR2 sequences are SQVTM and ANQGSEA. The V end lost 3 bases, the J end lost 2 bases, and 10 bases lay between the germline ends. The DNA of the CDR3 is TGCAGCGTTGAGGGCAGGGACAACTATGGCTACACCTTC. It translates to CSVEGRDNYGYTF.

This sequence joins TRBV20-1 and TRBJ2-7, with 8 nucleotides matching TRBD2. The germline CDR1 and CDR2 sequences are DFQATT and SNEGSKA (reference sequence). CDR3 length: 11 amino acids. The CDR3 region has the DNA TGCAGCGGGAGGGAGGCCCACGAGCAGTACTTC. Its protein product is CSGREAHEQYF.

This clone was counted a few times. This sample also contains other DNA sequences that code for the same CDR3. V gene TRBV28 combines with J gene TRBJ1-2, with TRBD1 matching 7 bases. This CDR3 comprises 12 residues. Per germline, CDR1 MDHEN and CDR2 SYDVKM. The V and J ends lost 6 bases and 8 bases, in that order; junction bases with no gene match: 6. The CDR3 is CASSLTGQGYTF. CDR3 coding DNA: TGTGCCAGCAGCCTGACGGGACAGGGCTACACCTTC.

This clone was seen a few times. This is likely an artifact of a read error, given a far larger clone one base away. At the DNA level, this CDR3 is encoded by other sequences in the same sample as well. The V and J genes are TRBV30 and TRBJ1-1; tentative D call: TRBD1 (6 bases). The CDR3 runs to 11 residues. Germline CDR1 and CDR2: GTSNPN and SVGIG (reference sequence). The V gene lost 3 bases and the J gene lost 11 bases, with 13 bases spanning the gap. CDR3 region: CAWSVHRAAFF. CDR3 sequence (DNA): TGTGCCTGGAGCGTACACAGGGCCGCTTTCTTT. Full variable domain (missing parts from reference TRBV30 and TRBJ1-1): SQTIHQWPATLVQPVGSPLSLECTVEGTSNPNLYWYRQAAGRGLQLLFYSVGIGQISSEVPQNLSASRPQDRQFILSSKKLLLSDSGFYLCAWSVHRAAFFGQGTRLTVV.

The chain employs TRBV9 and TRBJ2-1; 12 bases fit TRBD2. There are 15 residues in the CDR3. The ends lost 4 bases at V and 8 bases at J; junction bases unmatched: 7. CDR1 is SGDLS and CDR2 is YYNGEE in the germline V gene. CDR3 sequence (DNA): TGTGCCAGCAGCCCACGGACTAGCGGGATGTATGAGCAGTTCTTC. Its translation: CASSPRTSGMYEQFF. Supplemented by reference TRBV9 and TRBJ2-1, the full variable domain reads DSGVTQTPKHLITATGQRVTLRCSPRSGDLSVYWYQQSLDQGLQFLIQYYNGEERAKGNILERFSAQQFPDLHSELNLSSLELGDSALYFCASSPRTSGMYEQFFGPGTRLTVL.

This chain links TRBV19 with TRBJ2-5; no clear D. CDR1 and CDR2 from the germline V gene are LNHDA and SQIVND (reference sequence). Trimming cost V 1 base and J 2 bases, with 11 bases left between them. CDR3 length: 15 amino acids. The CDR3 is CASSIGAQTQETQYF. The CDR3 nucleotides read TGTGCCAGTAGTATAGGTGCGCAGACGCAAGAGACCCAGTACTTC.

This chain joins TRBV10-1 and TRBJ2-2; 7 bases align to TRBD1. The V and J ends lost 4 bases and 3 bases, in that order; junction bases with no gene match: 5. The CDR3 totals 15 residues. Germline CDR1 is WNHNN and CDR2 is SYGVQD (reference sequence). CDR3 DNA: TGCGCCAGCAGTGCCAGACAGGGAGACACCGGGGAGCTGTTTTTT. It translates to CASSARQGDTGELFF.

As concerns this clone: A far more abundant clone sits one base away, making this likely a read error. The chain joins TRBV29-1 to TRBJ1-1, with D maybe TRBD1 (5 bases). Germline V CDR1 and CDR2: SQVTM, ANQGSEA. The CDR3 is 14 residues long. CDR3 in amino acids: CSVPGWGSDTETFF. CDR3 DNA sequence: TGCAGCGTCCCCGGGTGGGGGTCGGACACTGAAACTTTCTTT.

Regarding this clone: A read error may account for a junction end that differs from germline. J is TRBJ2-3 and V is TRBV25-1; D gene ambiguous. There are 9 residues in the CDR3. Looked up from germline, CDR1 is MGHDK and CDR2 is SYGVNS. This CDR3 is CASSEYPSF. CDR3 DNA: TGTGCCAGCAGTGAATACCCCTCGTTT.

V gene TRBV28 combines with J gene TRBJ2-1; 7 nucleotides match TRBD2. The germline CDR1 and CDR2 sequences are MDHEN and SYDVKM. This CDR3 region has 16 residues. V gave up 4 bases and J gave up 5 bases; unmatched junction bases: 11. CDR3 DNA: TGTGCCAGCAGTTCCTCCGGGACTACCCTGGACAATGAGCAGTTCTTC. Amino acids: CASSSSGTTLDNEQFF.

A single count supports this clone. The chain combines TRBV7-2 with TRBJ2-5, with 10 bases matching TRBD1. From germline, CDR1 is SGHTA and CDR2 FQGNSA. The CDR3 runs 16 residues. V gave up 1 base and J gave up 5 bases; unmatched junction bases: 7. Here the CDR3 DNA reads TGTGCCAGCAGCTTAGATCGATGGGACAGGGGTGAGACCCAGTACTTC. It translates to CASSLDRWDRGETQYF.

This clone was observed a few times. This chain links TRBV19 with TRBJ2-2; D remains unclear. Germline V gives CDR1 LNHDA, CDR2 SQIVND (reference sequence). CDR3 length: 12 residues. The V gene lost 1 base and the J gene lost 7 bases, with 4 bases spanning the gap. CDR3 in DNA: TGTGCCAGTAGTATAGGGGTCGGGGAGCTGTTTTTT. It codes for CASSIGVGELFF.

This clone was observed at least ten times. This sample includes further DNA sequences coding for the same CDR3. The chain has TRBV4-2 and TRBJ2-1; 14 nucleotides line up with TRBD2. The CDR3 loop spans 17 amino acids. V dropped 0 bases and J dropped 8; count of bases not matched to a gene: 6. The germline V gene has CDR1 LGHNA and CDR2 YNFKEQ. Here the CDR3 DNA reads TGTGCCAGCAGCCAAGATGCCCCGGGACTAGCGGGAGATGAGCAGTTCTTC. Translating it yields CASSQDAPGLAGDEQFF.

There are a few counts of this clone. One base separates it from a far larger clone, so it is likely a read error. Other nucleotide sequences in the sample specify the same CDR3. J is TRBJ1-1 and V is TRBV5-4, with D unresolved. CDR3 length equals 13 residues. CDR1 is SGHNT, CDR2 YYREEE, per germline (reference sequence). The CDR3 nucleotides read TGCGCCAGCAGCTTACCGGGCTACACTGAAGCTTTCTTT. It yields the protein CASSLPGYTEAFF.

The chain uses TRBV10-3 and TRBJ2-7; 10 bases are a match to TRBD1. The CDR3 has 13 amino acids. V lost 6 bases and J lost 6; bases outside the gene matches: 5. The germline V gene encodes CDR1 ENHRY and CDR2 SYGVKD. The CDR3, as DNA: TGTGCCATCAGAAACGGACAGGGGGGCGAGCAGTACTTC. Amino acids: CAIRNGQGGEQYF.

The chain carries TRBV7-9 and TRBJ1-5, with a possible D match to TRBD1 (5 bases). Trimming shortened V by 2 bases and J by 2 bases, and 19 bases separated the two germline ends. The length of the CDR3 is 18 residues. The germline V gene has CDR1 SEHNR and CDR2 FQNEAQ (reference sequence). CDR3 bases: TGTGCCAGCAGCTTAACCCCAGGGTGGCAAGGGGGCAATCAGCCCCAGCATTTT. Translated: CASSLTPGWQGGNQPQHF.

This rearrangement joins TRBV6-6 to TRBJ1-1; a weak D match, TRBD1 (6 bases). This CDR3 spans 15 amino acids. V gave up 7 bases and J gave up 3 bases, with 18 bases separating them. The V gene's germline CDR1 is MNHNY and CDR2 SVGAGI (reference sequence). The CDR3 region has the DNA TGTGCCAGCACCAGAACAGGGACTTGGCACACTGAAGCTTTCTTT. This encodes CASTRTGTWHTEAFF.

This chain connects TRBV2 to TRBJ2-1, with D tentatively TRBD1 or TRBD2 (6 bases each). The CDR3 covers 20 residues. V dropped 5 bases and J dropped 0 bases, with 26 bases sitting between them. The V gene's germline CDR1 is SNHLY and CDR2 FYNNEI. CDR3 region: CASSRNRDNLAPHSYNEQFF. Here the CDR3 DNA reads TGTGCCAGCAGTCGAAACAGGGACAATCTAGCGCCTCACTCCTACAATGAGCAGTTCTTC.

The chain carries TRBV5-1 and TRBJ2-1; 9 positions match TRBD1. The junction had 13 bases not matched to a gene; V was cut back by 4 bases and J by 8 bases. This CDR3 comprises 16 residues. CDR1 and CDR2 from the germline V gene are SGHRS and YFSETQ. CDR3 nucleotides: TGCGCCAGCAGCGCGTTGAGGACAGGGGCCTTTGATGAGCAGTTCTTC. Translation: CASSALRTGAFDEQFF.

The CDR3 nucleotides are TGTGCCATCAGCGAGGGACTAGCGGGAAGTAAGATTGGGTACGAGCAGTACTTC. This sequence encodes CAISEGLAGSKIGYEQYF. The chain joins TRBV10-3 to TRBJ2-7; 13 bases fit TRBD2. The V gene's germline CDR1 is ENHRY and CDR2 SYGVKD. The trim removed 6 bases at V and 4 bases at J, leaving 15 bases unmatched. CDR3 size: 18 residues.

The rearrangement uses TRBV2 and TRBJ2-2; a weak D match, TRBD2 (5 bases). Germline V gene lookup returns CDR1 SNHLY and CDR2 FYNNEI. The CDR3 covers 15 residues. Trimming pared 2 bases from V and 4 bases from J, leaving 11 bases between. Here the CDR3 DNA reads TGTGCCAGCAGTGAATTGGTAGCGACCACCGGGGAGCTGTTTTTT. Encoded protein: CASSELVATTGELFF.

This clone was counted at least ten times. This chain uses TRBV7-3 with TRBJ2-5; 10 bases align to TRBD2. Germline lookup yields CDR1 SGHTA and CDR2 FQGTGA. J lost 3 bases, V lost 5 bases, and 9 bases had no gene match. The CDR3 runs 16 residues. This CDR3 is CASSHRVSGREETQYF. DNA for the CDR3: TGTGCCAGCAGCCACCGGGTCAGCGGGAGGGAAGAGACCCAGTACTTC. Full variable domain (rest looked up from reference TRBV7-3 and TRBJ2-5): GAGVSQTPSNKVTEKGKYVELRCDPISGHTALYWYRQSLGQGPEFLIYFQGTGAADDSGLPNDRFFAVRPEGSVSTLKIQRTERGDSAVYLCASSHRVSGREETQYFGPGTRLLVL.

This chain uses TRBV18 with TRBJ1-4; TRBD1 might be the D (5 bases). Between the trimmed V and J ends, which lost 3 bases and 6 bases, there was a span of 14 bases. Per the germline V gene, CDR1 is KGHSH and CDR2 is LQKENI. The CDR3 has 15 residues. The CDR3 loop is CASSPFLGQHEKLFF. CDR3 nucleotide sequence: TGTGCCAGCTCACCCTTTCTGGGGCAGCATGAAAAACTGTTTTTT.

CDR3 DNA sequence: TGTGCCAGCAGCCGACGGGGACAGGGGGCAACCGGGGAGCTGTTTTTT. It specifies CASSRRGQGATGELFF. The rearrangement links TRBV7-2 to TRBJ2-2, with 12 bases aligning to TRBD1. The CDR3 has 16 amino acids. With V trimmed by 5 bases and J by 5 bases, 6 bases remained unmatched. Per germline, CDR1 SGHTA and CDR2 FQGNSA. Together with reference TRBV7-2 and TRBJ2-2, the CDR3 gives the full variable domain: GAGVSQSPSNKVTEKGKDVELRCDPISGHTALYWYRQSLGQGLEFLIYFQGNSAPDKSGLPSDRFSAERTGGSVSTLTIQRTQQEDSAVYLCASSRRGQGATGELFFGEGSRLTVL.

A few counts support this clone. This sequence joins TRBV18 and TRBJ1-5; no definite D call. V was cut by 2 bases and J by 7 bases, with 9 bases left in between. Germline CDR1 and CDR2: KGHSH and LQKENI. The CDR3 contains 13 residues. The DNA of the CDR3 is TGTGCCAGCTCACCAGAGGAAACGCAGCCCCAGCATTTT. This sequence encodes CASSPEETQPQHF.

This clone was detected only once. This sequence joins TRBV7-2 and TRBJ1-4; maybe TRBD1 (6 bases). The CDR3 extends over 15 amino acids. Looked up from germline, CDR1 is SGHTA and CDR2 is FQGNSA. V was shortened by 5 bases and J by 2 bases, with 12 bases between the two germline ends. The CDR3 is CASSTNRVTNEKLFF. Written as DNA, the CDR3 is TGTGCCAGCAGCACCAACAGGGTGACTAATGAAAAACTGTTTTTT.

The chain has TRBV7-9 and TRBJ2-3; 11 bases fit TRBD2. With 5 bases clipped from V and 4 bases from J, the junction kept 8 bases outside the gene matches. Germline-derived CDR1 and CDR2 are SEHNR and FQNEAQ (reference sequence). This CDR3 is built from 16 residues. The DNA of the CDR3 is TGTGCCAGCAGCGACCTACTAGCGGGAGTTCCAGATACGCAGTATTTT. Translation: CASSDLLAGVPDTQYF. Combining the CDR3 with reference TRBV7-9 and TRBJ2-3 gives the whole variable domain DTGVSQNPRHKITKRGQNVTFRCDPISEHNRLYWYRQTLGQGPEFLTYFQNEAQLEKSRLLSDRFSAERPKGSFSTLEIQRTEQGDSAMYLCASSDLLAGVPDTQYFGPGTRLTVL.